This record concerns one T cell receptor beta chain sequence. Trimming pared 6 bases from V and 7 bases from J, leaving 13 bases between. The CDR3 runs 13 residues. Germline loops: CDR1 MNHNY, CDR2 SVGAGI (reference sequence). The sample originates from a study of cytomegalovirus exposure and HLA in healthy donors. The PCR ran on 60 Vbeta and 13 Jbeta primers. In the original analysis: Counted up in a later analysis, unique TCR beta chains came to some 72 million, with around 12 million shared. Measured with immunoSEQ multiplex PCR; TCRdb has only the in-frame clones, and not every one. V, J and clone size were drawn from that table, and D and trimming were deduced from the DNA. The sample has about 89,000 clones, less than 80% seen once.

The sequencing input was PBMCs. This rearrangement joins TRBV6-6 to TRBJ1-5; possibly TRBD1 for D (5 bases). The sequence derives from a young man in good health and CMV-seronegative. DNA for the CDR3: TGTGCCAGCAGAGGGACTTCGGGGCAGCCCCAGCATTTT. Translated, it gives CASRGTSGQPQHF.